This T cell receptor beta chain was obtained from a study of blood T cell repertoires in COVID-19. In the study overall: Spain, Italy and the United States supplied samples that represented acute and convalescent COVID-19. The analysed material was cDNA or gDNA that came from T cells, B-cell-depleted T cells, or PBMCs.

The junction had 8 bases not matched to a gene; V was cut back by 7 bases and J by 6 bases. This CDR3 region has 15 residues. In germline, CDR1 is MNHEY, CDR2 SMNVEV (reference sequence). How the authors handled the data: From reference gene primer amplification, estimates of nucleated cell counts were derived. Profiling relied on immunoSEQ multiplex PCR, and the TCRdb table lists in-frame clones only, not all of them. V, J and clone size are taken as reported in that table, and D and trimming were inferred from the DNA itself. The sample has 380,000 or so clones; approximately 77% are singletons. Sequenced sample: peripheral blood. The chain is built from TRBV27 and TRBJ2-1; 11 bases line up with TRBD2. This clonotype was obtained from a human donor with acute or convalescent COVID-19. The donor label of this sample is uncertain. The CDR3: CASIAGGLVGNEQFF. In DNA, the CDR3 is TGTGCCAGCATAGCGGGGGGGCTCGTGGGCAATGAGCAGTTCTTC.